These 19 T cell receptor beta chains share one sample of origin, sequenced in a study of blood T cells in healthy people across ages. Sample-barcoded 5' priming and a J-beta primer mix drove a second PCR of about 7 to 11 cycles. TCRdb recomputed calls from the 5' RACE reads with MiXCR, one row per CDR3 protein. The sample yields about 1.4 million distinct CDR3 sequences, around 59% seen once. The sample comprised blood. These receptors all come from a man between 18 and 35 years old in good health.

CDR3 protein: CASTSGLAGAGEQFF. The CDR3 bases are TGCGCCAGCACCTCGGGACTAGCGGGGGCAGGTGAGCAGTTCTTC. The rearrangement joins TRBV5-1 to TRBJ2-1, with TRBD2 matching 14 bases. The CDR3 spans 15 residues. CDR1 is SGHRS and CDR2 is YFSETQ in the germline V gene. Losses at the gene ends were 6 bases for V and 9 bases for J; bases not matched to a gene: 8.

The rearrangement links TRBV11-2 to TRBJ2-4; D is unresolved. The end of the DNA aligns better with TRBJ2-7, so the J call may be wrong. The CDR3 length is 13 residues. Germline values: CDR1 SGHAT, CDR2 FQNNGV. In nucleotides, the CDR3 is TGTGCCAGCAGCTTAGTCTATTTTTACGAGCAGTACTTC. It is translated as CASSLVYFYEQYF.

The rearrangement links TRBV5-1 to TRBJ2-7, with D tentatively TRBD2 (7 bases). V dropped 4 bases and J dropped 7 bases, with 15 bases sitting between them. The CDR3 extends over 13 amino acids. Germline loops: CDR1 SGHRS, CDR2 YFSETQ. As DNA, the CDR3 is TGCGCCAGCAGCGCCCGGGGGGACAATGAGCAGTACTTC. Its protein product is CASSARGDNEQYF.

This chain joins TRBV7-9 and TRBJ2-1; 8 bases are a match to TRBD1. CDR3 length equals 13 residues. Looked up from germline, CDR1 is SEHNR and CDR2 is FQNEAQ (reference sequence). The V gene end was trimmed by 4 bases and the J gene end by 5 bases; junction bases not matched to a gene: 1. DNA of the CDR3: TGTGCCAGCAGCTGGACAGGGAACAATGAGCAGTTCTTC. Its protein product is CASSWTGNNEQFF.

This chain connects TRBV12-3 or TRBV12-4 to TRBJ2-1; 13 nucleotides match TRBD2. With 6 bases clipped from V and 8 bases from J, the junction kept 4 bases outside the gene matches. The CDR3 totals 14 residues. DNA of the CDR3: TGTGCCAGCAGCGGGACTAGCGGGATGTATGAGCAGTTCTTC. It translates to CASSGTSGMYEQFF.

This chain joins TRBV4-2 and TRBJ1-2; a weak D match, TRBD1 (6 bases). The ends were cut back, 0 bases at V and 8 bases at J, with 13 bases in the middle. Germline values: CDR1 LGHNA, CDR2 YNFKEQ. This CDR3 is 14 amino acids long. The CDR3 sequence: CASSQEMGAGGYTF. CDR3 nucleotides: TGTGCCAGCAGCCAAGAAATGGGGGCCGGAGGCTACACCTTC.

This rearrangement joins TRBV2 to TRBJ1-4; 9 bases agree with TRBD1. This CDR3 contains 13 residues. CDR1 and CDR2 (germline): SNHLY, FYNNEI. Germline trimming cut 6 bases from V and 8 bases from J; bases unmatched to any gene: 4. The CDR3 sequence: CASRRTGDEKLFF. The CDR3 coding sequence is TGTGCCAGCAGACGGACAGGGGACGAAAAACTGTTTTTT.

V is TRBV15 and J is TRBJ1-4; D gene unclear. This CDR3 has 15 residues. Germline V CDR1 and CDR2: LNHNV, YYDKDF (reference sequence). V lost 0 bases and J lost 5, with 10 bases in between. In nucleotides, the CDR3 is TGTGCCACCAGCAGAGATTTAGCCTCAAATGAAAAACTGTTTTTT. Protein: CATSRDLASNEKLFF.

The chain recombines TRBV15 with TRBJ2-3; no firm D call. The CDR3 consists of 14 residues. V gave up 0 bases and J gave up 3 bases, with 7 bases separating them. CDR1 LNHNV and CDR2 YYDKDF come from the germline V gene (reference sequence). The CDR3 sequence is CATSREARTDTQYF. CDR3 coding DNA: TGTGCCACCAGCAGAGAAGCTAGGACAGATACGCAGTATTTT. The whole variable domain, remainder taken from reference TRBV15 and TRBJ2-3, is DAMVIQNPRYQVTQFGKPVTLSCSQTLNHNVMYWYQQKSSQAPKLLFHYYDKDFNNEADTPDNFQSRRPNTSFCFLDIRSPGLGDTAMYLCATSREARTDTQYFGPGTRLTVL.

The chain carries TRBV20-1 and TRBJ2-1; 11 nucleotides agree with TRBD2. Trimming took 6 bases from V and 13 from J; bases not matched to a gene: 8. Germline-derived CDR1 and CDR2 are DFQATT and SNEGSKA (reference sequence). The CDR3 runs 12 residues. This CDR3 reads CSANTLAGAQFF. DNA for the CDR3: TGCAGTGCCAACACACTAGCGGGAGCTCAGTTCTTC.

The CDR3 protein is CATSDPSGPDNEQFF. The CDR3 nucleotides are TGTGCCACCAGTGATCCTAGCGGGCCAGACAATGAGCAGTTCTTC. V gene TRBV24-1 combines with J gene TRBJ2-1; 8 bases align to TRBD2. The length of the CDR3 is 15 residues. V lost 3 bases, J lost 5 bases, and 5 bases stayed unmatched. Germline V gene data show CDR1 as KGHDR and CDR2 as SFDVKD.

The chain couples TRBV6-2 or TRBV6-3 to TRBJ1-5, with a weak D call TRBD1 (6 bases). Germline CDR1 and CDR2: MNHEY and SVGEGT. CDR3 length: 14 amino acids. V lost 6 bases and J 0 bases, leaving 9 bases between the germline ends. The CDR3 loop is CASRQGGSNQPQHF. For the CDR3, the DNA is TGTGCCAGCAGACAGGGTGGTAGCAATCAGCCCCAGCATTTT.

This rearrangement joins TRBV21-1 to TRBJ2-4. The J call is uncertain, as TRBJ2-5 better fits the DNA end. TRBV21-1 is recorded as a pseudogene. The CDR3 contains 11 residues. The CDR3 region is CAEKTQETQYF. For the CDR3, the DNA is TGTGCCGAAAAAACGCAAGAGACCCAGTACTTC.

V usage is TRBV29-1 and J usage is TRBJ2-1; D ambiguous. Germline loops: CDR1 SQVTM, CDR2 ANQGSEA. V was shortened by 3 bases and J by 8 bases, with 5 bases between the two germline ends. The CDR3 has 10 amino acids. The CDR3 DNA reads as TGCAGCGTTGAGGGATATGAGCAGTTCTTC. Translated: CSVEGYEQFF.

This clonotype was counted a single time. V and J are TRBV28 and TRBJ2-5; weak D call: TRBD2 (6 bases). From germline, CDR1 is MDHEN and CDR2 SYDVKM. The CDR3 has 15 amino acids. V dropped 6 bases and J dropped 3 bases, with 17 bases sitting between them. CDR3 sequence: CASSLRDWKKETQYF. In nucleotides, the CDR3 is TGTGCCAGCAGCTTACGGGACTGGAAAAAAGAGACCCAGTACTTC.

The chain links TRBV6-6 to TRBJ2-1; D might be TRBD2 (5 bases). Trimming pared 5 bases from V and 8 bases from J, leaving 16 bases between. The CDR3 is 14 residues long. Per germline, CDR1 MNHNY and CDR2 SVGAGI (reference sequence). The DNA for the CDR3 is TGTGCCAGCAGTACCACGGGGTTGATGGATGAGCAGTTCTTC. It codes for CASSTTGLMDEQFF.

This clonotype was recorded a few times. The rearrangement uses TRBV4-1 and TRBJ2-7; perhaps TRBD1 as D (6 bases). Looked up from germline, CDR1 is MGHRA and CDR2 is YSYEKL. The CDR3 length is 14 residues. The V and J ends lost 1 base and 2 bases respectively, with 9 bases between them. CDR3 in amino acids: CASSQVTGPYEQYF. CDR3 nucleotide sequence: TGCGCCAGCAGCCAAGTGACAGGACCCTACGAGCAGTACTTC.

The J gene is TRBJ2-7, the V gene TRBV7-2; TRBD1 matches at 7 bases. V dropped 5 bases and J dropped 2; count of bases not matched to a gene: 9. Germline V lookup: CDR1 SGHTA, CDR2 FQGNSA. The CDR3 length is 15 residues. The CDR3 is CASSASTGITYEQYF. CDR3 in DNA: TGTGCCAGCAGCGCATCGACAGGGATCACCTACGAGCAGTACTTC.

The CDR3 protein is CASSHLLGTRSNEQFF. CDR3 bases: TGCGCCAGCAGCCATTTGTTGGGGACCAGATCCAATGAGCAGTTCTTC. This sequence joins TRBV4-1 and TRBJ2-1; D may be TRBD1 or TRBD2 (5 bases each). The germline gives CDR1 MGHRA, CDR2 YSYEKL. The V end lost 3 bases, the J end lost 6 bases, and 18 bases lay between the germline ends. The CDR3 has 16 amino acids.